A selection of T cell receptor beta chains follows, all from one sample in a study of shared clonotypes between healthy human individuals. TCRdb's copy holds only in-frame clones and misses some; the assay was immunoSEQ multiplex PCR. This sample yields about 2.1 million clones, of which 93% are seen a single time; around 1.7% belongs to the top ten. Specimen: naive CD8+ T cells from PBMCs. Receptors were obtained from a man aged 18 to 30 in good health. Some clones in this sample may be carry-over from other donors' samples. Each CDR3 is given with its conserved first and last residue. The D gene is left open where the match is weak. Rows give clone size only sometimes, using once, few, many, or a class for an expanded clone.

j_call | clone_size | v_call | d_call | cdr3_aa | cdr3_nt
TRBJ1-5 | NA | TRBV7-9 | NA | CAGSGGEASNQPQHF | TGTGCGGGCTCGGGAGGGGAGGCGAGCAATCAGCCCCAGCATTTT
TRBJ2-7 | NA | TRBV27 | TRBD1 | CASSPSTGGYEQYF | TGTGCCAGCAGCCCCTCGACAGGGGGGTACGAGCAGTACTTC
TRBJ2-3 | NA | TRBV13 | NA | CASSPTTDTSTDTQYF | TGTGCCAGCAGCCCTACGACCGATACTAGCACAGATACGCAGTATTTT
TRBJ1-1 | NA | TRBV28 | TRBD1 | CASRYRTGAREAFF | TGTGCCAGCAGATATAGGACAGGCGCGAGAGAAGCTTTCTTT
TRBJ1-2 | NA | TRBV18 | NA | CASSPLGTDWTGDYGYTF | TGTGCCAGCTCACCCCTGGGGACCGACTGGACTGGGGACTATGGCTACACCTTC
TRBJ2-1 | once | TRBV9 | NA | CASSPRGAASSYNEQFF | TGTGCCAGCAGCCCCCGCGGTGCGGCCAGCTCCTACAATGAGCAGTTCTTC
TRBJ2-5 | NA | TRBV2 | NA | CASSEAGTQETQYF | TGTGCCAGCAGTGAAGCAGGGACTCAAGAGACCCAGTACTTC
TRBJ2-7 | NA | TRBV20-1 | NA | CSAIHGNEQYF | TGCAGTGCTATACACGGGAACGAGCAGTACTTC
TRBJ1-2 | NA | TRBV27 | NA | CASRAGGILYGYTF | TGTGCCAGCAGGGCGGGGGGTATACTCTATGGCTACACCTTC
TRBJ2-5 | once | TRBV29-1 | NA | CSVELGDYQETQYF | TGCAGCGTTGAGCTCGGGGACTACCAAGAGACCCAGTACTTC
TRBJ2-5 | once | TRBV27 | NA | CASSLRAPRETQYF | TGTGCCAGCAGTTTAAGGGCTCCCCGGGAGACCCAGTACTTC
TRBJ2-1 | NA | TRBV5-1 | NA | CASSLEGTPRNEQFF | TGCGCCAGCAGCTTGGAAGGGACTCCCCGAAATGAGCAGTTCTTC
TRBJ2-1 | NA | TRBV7-9 | NA | CASRGPFYNEQFF | TGTGCCAGCAGGGGCCCCTTTTACAATGAGCAGTTCTTC
TRBJ2-1 | NA | TRBV28 | NA | CASSFVRGLEQFF | TGTGCCAGCAGTTTTGTAAGGGGGTTGGAGCAGTTCTTC
TRBJ2-1 | NA | TRBV9 | NA | CASSTSYNEQFF | TGTGCCAGCAGCACCTCCTACAATGAGCAGTTCTTC
TRBJ2-1 | NA | TRBV27 | NA | CASSRQNSYNEQFF | TGTGCCAGCAGTAGACAAAACTCCTACAATGAGCAGTTCTTC
TRBJ1-1 | NA | TRBV5-1 | NA | CASSLEQGLGNTEAFF | TGCGCCAGCAGCTTAGAACAGGGCTTGGGGAACACTGAAGCTTTCTTT
TRBJ2-3 | once | TRBV6-6 | NA | CASSWPHSTDTQYF | TGTGCCAGCAGTTGGCCCCATAGCACAGATACGCAGTATTTT
TRBJ2-1 | NA | TRBV29-1 | NA | CSVAGRTLDSFSRSYNEQFF | TGCAGCGTTGCAGGTAGGACGCTGGACTCCTTTTCGCGGTCCTACAATGAGCAGTTCTTC
TRBJ2-7 | NA | TRBV18 | NA | CASSPPPNPYEQYF | TGTGCCAGCTCACCCCCCCCGAATCCCTACGAGCAGTACTTC
TRBJ2-5 | NA | TRBV9 | NA | CASSVGVAVQETQYF | TGTGCCAGCAGCGTAGGAGTGGCAGTCCAAGAGACCCAGTACTTC
TRBJ2-5 | NA | TRBV7-8 | TRBD2 | CASSLAAAGGPGEETQYF | TGTGCCAGCAGCTTAGCGGCAGCGGGAGGGCCGGGGGAAGAGACCCAGTACTTC
TRBJ2-1 | NA | TRBV27 | TRBD1 | CASSPPDRVEQFF | TGTGCCAGCAGTCCTCCGGACAGGGTGGAGCAGTTCTTC
TRBJ1-1 | NA | TRBV21-1 | NA | CASSLSDGHTEAFF | TGTGCCAGCAGCCTCTCTGACGGACACACTGAAGCTTTCTTT
TRBJ2-2 | NA | TRBV7-6 | TRBD1 | CASSHDRGFTGELFF | TGTGCCAGCAGCCACGACAGGGGTTTCACCGGGGAGCTGTTTTTT
TRBJ2-5 | NA | TRBV9 | TRBD2 | CASSPRVSGSWETQYF | TGTGCCAGCAGCCCCCGCGTTAGCGGGAGTTGGGAGACCCAGTACTTC
TRBJ1-1 | NA | TRBV28 | NA | CASTPPPGTEAFF | TGTGCCAGCACCCCACCCCCGGGGACTGAAGCTTTCTTT
TRBJ2-1 | NA | TRBV27 | TRBD2 | CASSLESAGRDEQFF | TGTGCCAGCAGTTTGGAGTCGGCGGGGAGGGATGAGCAGTTCTTC
TRBJ2-7 | NA | TRBV10-3 | NA | CAISESLTGYEQYF | TGTGCCATCAGTGAGTCCCTAACAGGATACGAGCAGTACTTC
TRBJ1-1 | NA | TRBV4-3 | NA | CASSQVFGGLVETEAFF | TGCGCCAGCAGCCAAGTCTTCGGGGGGCTTGTGGAAACTGAAGCTTTCTTT
TRBJ2-2 | NA | TRBV5-1 | NA | CASSYRRTGELFF | TGCGCCAGCAGCTATCGGCGGACCGGGGAGCTGTTTTTT
TRBJ2-7 | NA | TRBV27 | TRBD2 | CASKPIGGYEQYF | TGTGCCAGCAAACCGATCGGGGGGTACGAGCAGTACTTC
TRBJ1-2 | NA | TRBV13 | NA | CASSGPRPGYTF | TGTGCCAGCAGCGGACCGCGGCCGGGCTACACCTTC
TRBJ2-2 | NA | TRBV28 | NA | CASSLWHSNTGELFF | TGTGCCAGCAGTTTATGGCACTCGAACACCGGGGAGCTGTTTTTT
TRBJ2-5 | NA | TRBV11-2 | NA | CASSLGPGLGGQETQYF | TGTGCCAGCAGCTTGGGCCCCGGACTAGGGGGACAAGAGACCCAGTACTTC
TRBJ2-1 | once | TRBV6-1 | TRBD2 | CASSDGLAGVGYNEQFF | TGTGCCAGCAGTGATGGACTAGCGGGAGTAGGGTACAATGAGCAGTTCTTC
TRBJ2-1 | once | TRBV28 | TRBD2 | CASTELADNEQFF | TGTGCCAGCACCGAACTAGCGGACAATGAGCAGTTCTTC
TRBJ2-7 | NA | TRBV28 | NA | CASSLLEGYSYEQYF | TGTGCCAGCAGTTTATTGGAGGGGTATTCCTACGAGCAGTACTTC
TRBJ2-1 | NA | TRBV7-9 | TRBD1 | CASSLGTGNNEQFF | TGTGCCAGCAGCCTAGGGACAGGGAACAATGAGCAGTTCTTC
TRBJ2-7 | NA | TRBV9 | NA | CASSPGTTPYEQYF | TGTGCCAGCAGCCCCGGGACAACCCCCTACGAGCAGTACTTC
TRBJ1-1 | NA | TRBV5-5 | NA | CASSRDDEAFF | TGTGCCAGCAGCCGGGACGATGAAGCTTTCTTT
TRBJ2-1 | once | TRBV6-6 | NA | CASSAGRQRHNEQFF | TGTGCCAGCAGCGCAGGGCGACAGCGACACAATGAGCAGTTCTTC
TRBJ1-2 | NA | TRBV27 | NA | CASSLSKATALHGYTF | TGTGCCAGCAGTTTATCGAAGGCGACAGCCCTCCATGGCTACACCTTC
TRBJ1-5 | NA | TRBV28 | NA | CASRPIDNQPQHF | TGTGCCAGCAGACCCATTGATAATCAGCCCCAGCATTTT
TRBJ1-1 | NA | TRBV11-2 | NA | CASRLYPREEDTEAFF | TGTGCCAGCAGGTTATACCCCAGGGAGGAGGACACTGAAGCTTTCTTT
TRBJ2-7 | NA | TRBV6-1 | NA | CASSPQVLYEQYF | TGTGCCAGCAGTCCCCAGGTACTTTACGAGCAGTACTTC
TRBJ2-7 | NA | TRBV29-1 | TRBD1 | CSVPGQGSREQYF | TGCAGCGTTCCGGGACAGGGCTCCCGCGAGCAGTACTTC
TRBJ1-2 | NA | TRBV30 | NA | CAWSVWGQGDGYTF | TGTGCCTGGAGTGTATGGGGCCAGGGAGATGGCTACACCTTC